Each of the 21 T cell receptor beta chains below was sequenced from the same sample in a study of CD8+CD57+ T cells in acquired aplastic anemia. Genomic DNA constituted the template upon which TCR beta VDJ and CDR3 profiling was performed. TCRdb processed the reads anew with MiXCR; each CDR3 protein has one entry. The sample carries more than 250,000 distinct CDR3 sequences, about 56% recorded once. The sample consisted of sorted CD4+, CD8+, or CD8+CD57+ T cells (not recorded which) from PBMCs. Every receptor here comes from a human donor with severe aplastic anemia or a healthy control (not recorded which).

This clonotype was seen ten or more times. The chain links TRBV20-1 to TRBJ2-7, with TRBD2 as a possible D gene (6 bases). Germline V lookup: CDR1 DFQATT, CDR2 SNEGSKA (reference sequence). V gave up 0 bases and J gave up 4 bases, with 19 bases separating them. The CDR3 sequence is 16 residues long. CDR3: CSARDEGLLNSYEQYF. The DNA of the CDR3 is TGCAGTGCTAGAGATGAGGGACTCCTCAACTCTTACGAGCAGTACTTC.

This chain connects TRBV20-1 to TRBJ2-3, with 10 positions matching TRBD2. J was trimmed by 2 bases and V by 5 bases; bases with no gene match: 7. CDR1 and CDR2 (germline): DFQATT, SNEGSKA (reference sequence). The CDR3 length is 15 residues. Here the CDR3 reads CSAPPLAGDTDTQYF. For the CDR3, the DNA is TGCAGTGCTCCTCCCCTAGCGGGGGACACAGATACGCAGTATTTT.

This clonotype was counted only a few times. The rearrangement joins TRBV20-1 to TRBJ1-5; the D gene is possibly TRBD1 (6 bases). The V gene lost 3 bases and the J gene lost 0 bases, with 15 bases spanning the gap. CDR3 length: 16 residues. Germline loops: CDR1 DFQATT, CDR2 SNEGSKA (reference sequence). CDR3 sequence: CSASSGTQYSNQPQHF. CDR3 nucleotides: TGCAGTGCTAGTAGCGGGACACAATATAGCAATCAGCCCCAGCATTTT.

This clonotype occurred a few times. The V gene is TRBV2, the J gene TRBJ2-7; TRBD1 matches at 7 bases. The V segment lost 5 bases and the J segment 2 bases; nucleotides outside the gene matches: 3. The CDR3 spans 13 residues. Germline V gene lookup returns CDR1 SNHLY and CDR2 FYNNEI. The CDR3 is CASSLGQTYEQYF. The CDR3, as DNA: TGTGCCAGCAGTTTGGGACAGACCTACGAGCAGTACTTC.

This clonotype was counted many times. This rearrangement joins TRBV12-3 or TRBV12-4 to TRBJ2-1, with D possibly being TRBD1 or TRBD2 (5 bases each). This CDR3 has 15 residues. Deletions cut 3 bases from V and 4 bases from J, with 13 bases between. CDR3 sequence (DNA): TGTGCCAGCAGTTTTACGAGGGGAGATTACAATGAGCAGTTCTTC. Translating it yields CASSFTRGDYNEQFF.

The rearrangement uses TRBV2 and TRBJ1-2; no reliable D call. Looked up from germline, CDR1 is SNHLY and CDR2 is FYNNEI. Trimming removed 7 bases from V and 7 bases from J, with 13 bases in between. The CDR3 loop spans 12 amino acids. CDR3 nucleotides: TGTGCCAGCAATAGGGATAAGTTTGGCTACACCTTC. Translated: CASNRDKFGYTF.

The V gene is TRBV3-1, the J gene TRBJ2-3; D gene ambiguous. This CDR3 is 14 amino acids long. Germline CDR1 reads LGHDT; CDR2 reads YNNKEL (reference sequence). V dropped 5 bases and J dropped 3 bases, with 12 bases sitting between them. CDR3 amino acids: CASSSRTQTDTQYF. CDR3 DNA sequence: TGTGCCAGCAGCTCCCGGACGCAGACAGATACGCAGTATTTT.

This clonotype was detected once. At one of its ends the junction is not consistent with the germline gene, which may arise from a read error. CDR3 coding DNA: TGCGTCAGCAGCCTCTCTGGGGGTTCCTACGAGCAGTACTTC. This sequence encodes CVSSLSGGSYEQYF. The rearrangement links TRBV5-1 to TRBJ2-7; D is tentatively TRBD1 or TRBD2 (5 bases each). Germline assignment: CDR1 SGHRS and CDR2 YFSETQ. This CDR3 has 14 residues.

The rearrangement joins TRBV7-9 to TRBJ2-1; D gene uncertain. V was cut by 6 bases and J by 7 bases, with 16 bases left in between. The germline V gene encodes CDR1 SEHNR and CDR2 FQNEAQ (reference sequence). The CDR3 sequence is 14 residues long. This CDR3 reads CASRRLGGTNEQFF. CDR3 DNA: TGTGCCAGCAGGCGCCTGGGCGGCACGAATGAGCAGTTCTTC.

As for this clonotype: Sequence at one end of the junction differs from germline and may be a read error. The chain employs TRBV15 and TRBJ1-5; TRBD1 matches at 9 bases. Germline-derived CDR1 and CDR2 are LNHNV and YYDKDF (reference sequence). This CDR3 is 15 amino acids long. The CDR3 reads CATSIQTGGGQPQHF. Here the CDR3 DNA reads TGTGCCACCAGCATCCAGACAGGGGGAGGACAGCCCCAGCATTTC.

This clonotype was counted ten times or more. This chain uses TRBV20-1 with TRBJ1-5, with D uncertain. The CDR3 loop spans 14 amino acids. The germline gives CDR1 DFQATT, CDR2 SNEGSKA (reference sequence). V was cut by 1 base and J by 1 base, with 8 bases left in between. CDR3 nucleotide sequence: TGCAGTGCTAGAGCGGCGGTAAGCAATCAGCCCCAGCATTTT. Encoded protein: CSARAAVSNQPQHF.

The genes are TRBV11-3 and TRBJ2-5; 8 bases are a match to TRBD1. Germline loops: CDR1 SGHNT, CDR2 YENEEA. The CDR3 is made up of 15 amino acids. The J segment lost 5 bases and the V segment lost 5 bases, leaving 10 bases of the junction unmatched. This CDR3 reads CASSAGTGDGETQYF. The CDR3 bases are TGTGCCAGCAGCGCCGGGACAGGTGACGGGGAGACCCAGTACTTC.

This clonotype appeared many times. The chain is built from TRBV7-9 and TRBJ2-2, with 8 bases matching TRBD1. Germline V gives CDR1 SEHNR, CDR2 FQNEAQ (reference sequence). This CDR3 is 16 amino acids long. V lost 5 bases and J lost 1; bases outside the gene matches: 6. CDR3 loop: CASSPFDRGNTGELFF. DNA for the CDR3: TGTGCCAGCAGCCCGTTCGACAGGGGGAACACCGGGGAGCTGTTTTTT.

The chain recombines TRBV2 with TRBJ1-2; TRBD1 might be the D (6 bases). Germline CDR1 SNHLY, CDR2 FYNNEI. Between the trimmed V and J ends, which lost 6 bases and 5 bases, there was a span of 7 bases. The CDR3 consists of 11 residues. The CDR3 loop is CASRGAYGYTF. CDR3 nucleotides: TGTGCCAGCAGGGGGGCATATGGCTACACCTTC. Drawing the rest from reference TRBV2 and TRBJ1-2, the complete variable domain is EPEVTQTPSHQVTQMGQEVILRCVPISNHLYFYWYRQILGQKVEFLVSFYNNEISEKSEIFDDQFSVERPDGSNFTLKIRSTKLEDSAMYFCASRGAYGYTFGSGTRLTVV.

This clonotype was observed a single time. A single base separates this from a much larger clone, so it may be a read error. V usage is TRBV4-1 and J usage is TRBJ1-4; D is undetermined. CDR1 and CDR2 from the germline V gene are MGHRA and YSYEKL. This CDR3 contains 17 residues. The CDR3 is CASSQDPRAGYYEELFF. The CDR3 coding sequence is TGCGCCAGCAGCCAAGATCCTCGGGCAGGCTACTATGAAGAACTGTTTTTT.

On this clonotype itself: At one end, the junction sequence differs from germline, possibly due to a read error. The genes are TRBV2 and TRBJ2-5, with D unresolved. Germline values: CDR1 SNHLY, CDR2 FYNNEI. The CDR3 runs 10 residues. CDR3 bases: TGTGCCAGCCTTTTGGAGACCCAGTATTTC. It codes for CASLLETQYF.

In its sample, this clonotype was seen many times. The genes are TRBV3-1 and TRBJ1-2; D is ambiguous. The V end was cut by 0 bases, the J end by 5 bases, with 4 bases between. The V gene's germline CDR1 is LGHDT and CDR2 YNNKEL (reference sequence). This CDR3 has 12 amino acids. The CDR3 sequence: CASSQESYGYTF. The CDR3 coding sequence is TGTGCCAGCAGCCAAGAGAGTTATGGCTACACCTTC.

The V call is TRBV24-1, the J call TRBJ1-2; D not resolved. The CDR3 loop spans 14 amino acids. Per germline, CDR1 KGHDR and CDR2 SFDVKD. The V and J ends lost 5 bases and 2 bases respectively, with 11 bases between them. CDR3 protein: CATSASGGNYGYTF. For the CDR3, the DNA is TGTGCCACCAGTGCCTCAGGCGGCAACTATGGCTACACCTTC.

The chain links TRBV7-2 to TRBJ2-6; D is uncertain. This CDR3 is 14 amino acids long. Germline V gene data show CDR1 as SGHTA and CDR2 as FQGNSA. The V and J ends lost 7 bases and 2 bases respectively, with 9 bases between them. The CDR3 here is CASTIGPGANVLTF. The CDR3 DNA is TGTGCCAGCACTATCGGCCCTGGGGCCAACGTCCTGACTTTC.

The J gene is TRBJ1-5, the V gene TRBV28; D call uncertain. The CDR3 is 11 amino acids. The germline V gene has CDR1 MDHEN and CDR2 SYDVKM. With 4 bases removed from V and 11 bases from J, the gap between germline ends came to 9 bases. The DNA of the CDR3 is TGTGCCAGCAGTTCCCCTTTAGCCCAGCATTTT. Protein product: CASSSPLAQHF.

This clonotype was detected many times. The rearrangement joins TRBV11-2 to TRBJ1-3; TRBD1 agrees at 7 bases. The CDR3 sequence is 15 residues long. V dropped 3 bases and J dropped 4; count of bases not matched to a gene: 6. CDR1 is SGHAT and CDR2 is FQNNGV in the germline V gene. The CDR3 bases are TGTGCCAGCAGCTTCAATGGGGGACAGGGAAACACCATATATTTT. Translating gives CASSFNGGQGNTIYF.